The 26 T cell receptor beta chains in this list originate from one sample, sequenced in a study of blood T cell repertoires in COVID-19. The assay was immunoSEQ multiplex PCR, and TCRdb's table has in-frame clones only and misses some. The sample holds around 91,000 clones, 70% to 85% seen once. Source material: peripheral blood. All receptors come from a human donor in a cohort sampled during active COVID-19.

The rearrangement links TRBV30 to TRBJ2-7; TRBD1 is a possible D gene (8 bases). The V end was cut by 0 bases, the J end by 5 bases, with 11 bases between. The CDR3 is 13 amino acids. Germline values: CDR1 GTSNPN, CDR2 SVGIG (reference sequence). The CDR3 loop is CAWSVQGGDEQYF. In nucleotides, the CDR3 is TGTGCCTGGAGTGTACAGGGGGGGGACGAGCAGTACTTC.

V and J are TRBV19 and TRBJ1-2; no clear D. Trimming removed 4 bases from V and 4 bases from J, with 13 bases in between. Per the germline V gene, CDR1 is LNHDA and CDR2 is SQIVND (reference sequence). CDR3 length equals 14 residues. The CDR3 coding sequence is TGTGCCAGTAGTACCGGAGAGGGTGGCTATGGCTACACCTTC. This gives the protein CASSTGEGGYGYTF. Using reference TRBV19 and TRBJ1-2 for the parts outside the CDR3, the full variable domain is DGGITQSPKYLFRKEGQNVTLSCEQNLNHDAMYWYRQDPGQGLRLIYYSQIVNDFQKGDIAEGYSVSREKKESFPLTVTSAQKNPTAFYLCASSTGEGGYGYTFGSGTRLTVV.

This clone was recorded only once. CDR3 loop: CAIRRTGLAGDADTQYF. The CDR3 nucleotides read TGTGCCATCAGGAGGACGGGACTAGCGGGAGACGCAGATACGCAGTATTTT. The rearrangement uses TRBV10-3 and TRBJ2-3; 14 nucleotides align to TRBD2. Trimming removed 6 bases from V and 4 bases from J; junction bases left unmatched: 9. Germline V gene sequence: CDR1 ENHRY, CDR2 SYGVKD. The CDR3 consists of 17 residues.

The chain uses TRBV30 and TRBJ2-3; D possibly corresponds to TRBD2 (6 bases). This CDR3 has 12 amino acids. CDR1 GTSNPN and CDR2 SVGIG come from the germline V gene (reference sequence). The V end was cut by 3 bases, the J end by 3 bases, with 7 bases between. CDR3 region: CAWSGGTDTQYF. CDR3 DNA: TGTGCCTGGAGCGGAGGGACAGATACGCAGTATTTT.

V is TRBV5-4 and J is TRBJ2-7; 7 bases line up with TRBD1. Looked up from germline, CDR1 is SGHNT and CDR2 is YYREEE (reference sequence). CDR3 length: 14 residues. The V and J ends lost 4 bases and 0 bases, in that order; junction bases with no gene match: 4. The CDR3 here is CASSHRDSSYEQYF. CDR3 bases: TGTGCCAGCAGCCACCGGGACAGCTCCTACGAGCAGTACTTC. The variable domain in full, with the rest retrieved from reference TRBV5-4 and TRBJ2-7, is ETGVTQSPTHLIKTRGQQVTLRCSSQSGHNTVSWYQQALGQGPQFIFQYYREEENGRGNFPPRFSGLQFPNYSSELNVNALELDDSALYLCASSHRDSSYEQYFGPGTRLTVT.

The chain joins TRBV7-9 to TRBJ1-3; 7 bases line up with TRBD1. CDR3 length: 15 amino acids. Losses at the gene ends were 5 bases for V and 0 bases for J; bases not matched to a gene: 4. Germline CDR1 reads SEHNR; CDR2 reads FQNEAQ (reference sequence). DNA for the CDR3: TGTGCCAGCAGCCCGACAGGGACCTCTGGAAACACCATATATTTT. Translation gives CASSPTGTSGNTIYF.

The rearrangement uses TRBV7-9 and TRBJ2-2; the D gene is possibly TRBD1 (5 bases). This CDR3 has 15 amino acids. From germline, CDR1 is SEHNR and CDR2 FQNEAQ (reference sequence). Between the trimmed V and J ends, which lost 4 bases and 4 bases, there was a span of 13 bases. DNA for the CDR3: TGTGCCAGCAGCTCTCCAGGGCGGCGCACCGGGGAGCTGTTTTTT. Translating gives CASSSPGRRTGELFF.

The V call is TRBV12-3 or TRBV12-4, the J call TRBJ1-2, with D perhaps matching TRBD1 (5 bases). This CDR3 has 13 residues. V was pared by 6 bases and J by 7 bases, with 15 bases between. The CDR3 DNA sequence: TGTGCCAGCAGCCGCATAGGGGTCTCTGGCTACACCTTC. This sequence encodes CASSRIGVSGYTF.

As DNA, the CDR3 is TGCAGCGCCGGACAGGGGAGGAACACTGAAGCTTTCTTT. This translates into CSAGQGRNTEAFF. The J gene is TRBJ1-1, the V gene TRBV29-1, with 9 bases aligning to TRBD1. The CDR3 totals 13 residues. CDR1 is SQVTM, CDR2 ANQGSEA, per germline. V was clipped by 7 bases and J by 1 base; unmatched bases: 4.

This rearrangement joins TRBV6-6 to TRBJ1-2; D is unclear. In germline, CDR1 is MNHNY, CDR2 SVGAGI (reference sequence). V lost 0 bases, J lost 8 bases, and 16 bases lay in between. This CDR3 region has 15 residues. The CDR3, as DNA: TGTGCCAGCAGTTACTCGAGGCTCTCCGGGTGGGGCTACACCTTC. Its protein is CASSYSRLSGWGYTF.

This chain connects TRBV19 to TRBJ2-5; 8 bases are a match to TRBD2. After removal of 5 bases from V and 5 bases from J, the junction contained 4 bases not matched to a gene. The CDR3 extends over 13 amino acids. The germline V gene has CDR1 LNHDA and CDR2 SQIVND (reference sequence). The CDR3 loop reads CASSPPGGETQYF. CDR3 nucleotide sequence: TGTGCCAGTAGTCCGCCGGGAGGGGAGACCCAGTACTTC.

The chain joins TRBV29-1 to TRBJ2-7; 9 bases match TRBD1. Germline assignment: CDR1 SQVTM and CDR2 ANQGSEA. V was pared by 7 bases and J by 7 bases, with 14 bases of the junction left unmatched. This CDR3 has 14 residues. The CDR3 DNA follows: TGCAGCGGTGCCGCACAGGGGGCGGTAGGAGAGCAGTACTTC. Translation gives CSGAAQGAVGEQYF.

V is TRBV19 and J is TRBJ1-1; 12 bases are a match to TRBD1. Trimming at V came to 6 bases and at J to 6 bases, leaving 11 bases not matched to a gene. This CDR3 spans 16 amino acids. Looked up from germline, CDR1 is LNHDA and CDR2 is SQIVND (reference sequence). CDR3 sequence (DNA): TGTGCCAGTAGCGCGGGACAGGGGGCTGGTGTTGCTGAAGCTTTCTTT. Protein: CASSAGQGAGVAEAFF.

The chain joins TRBV6-4 to TRBJ2-3, with 8 bases that match TRBD2. The CDR3 has 15 amino acids. The germline gives CDR1 MRHNA, CDR2 SNTAGT. V was pared by 4 bases and J by 5 bases, with 8 bases of the junction left unmatched. CDR3 nucleotides: TGTGCCAGCAGTGCCGACGGGGGGGCCTTAGATACGCAGTATTTT. This gives the protein CASSADGGALDTQYF.

The chain uses TRBV7-3 and TRBJ2-7; TRBD2 agrees at 13 bases. The CDR3 totals 16 residues. Germline trimming cut 3 bases from V and 4 bases from J; bases unmatched to any gene: 6. Germline lookup yields CDR1 SGHTA and CDR2 FQGTGA. The CDR3 bases are TGTGCCAGCAGCTTTGGACTAGCGGGAGAAGGGTACGAGCAGTACTTC. It is translated as CASSFGLAGEGYEQYF.

This clone was seen more than once but under ten times. This chain links TRBV6-1 with TRBJ1-5; TRBD1 agrees at 8 bases. The V gene end was trimmed by 3 bases and the J gene end by 0 bases; junction bases not matched to a gene: 10. CDR1 is MNHNS, CDR2 SASEGT, per germline. This CDR3 has 18 amino acids. The CDR3, as DNA: TGTGCCAGCAGTGACAGATTGGGCAGGGGGCGTAGCAATCAGCCCCAGCATTTT. Its protein is CASSDRLGRGRSNQPQHF.

The rearrangement joins TRBV28 to TRBJ2-5; D is possibly TRBD1 (5 bases). V was cut by 5 bases and J by 6 bases, with 13 bases left in between. The CDR3 sequence is 13 residues long. Germline V gives CDR1 MDHEN, CDR2 SYDVKM. This CDR3 is CASSPQGWQTQYF. CDR3 in DNA: TGTGCCAGCAGTCCCCAGGGTTGGCAGACCCAGTACTTC.

V and J are TRBV4-2 and TRBJ1-1; TRBD1 is a possible D gene (6 bases). Germline values: CDR1 LGHNA, CDR2 YNFKEQ. The CDR3 loop spans 13 amino acids. Trimming removed 0 bases at V and 8 bases at J, with 10 bases between. The CDR3 sequence is CASSQDSQGEAFF. In DNA form, the CDR3 reads TGTGCCAGCAGCCAAGACTCTCAGGGGGAAGCTTTCTTT.

This chain links TRBV7-9 with TRBJ2-1; 7 bases match TRBD2. This CDR3 comprises 19 residues. CDR1 is SEHNR and CDR2 is FQNEAQ in the germline V gene (reference sequence). Germline trimming cut 5 bases from V and 1 base from J; bases unmatched to any gene: 17. The CDR3 DNA sequence: TGTGCCAGCAGCACGGACGATCCGGGACTAACCCAATCCTACAATGAGCAGTTCTTC. It is translated as CASSTDDPGLTQSYNEQFF. Variable domain in full (rest from reference TRBV7-9 and TRBJ2-1): DTGVSQNPRHKITKRGQNVTFRCDPISEHNRLYWYRQTLGQGPEFLTYFQNEAQLEKSRLLSDRFSAERPKGSFSTLEIQRTEQGDSAMYLCASSTDDPGLTQSYNEQFFGPGTRLTVL.

The V call is TRBV11-2, the J call TRBJ2-1; weak D call: TRBD2 (7 bases). Looked up from germline, CDR1 is SGHAT and CDR2 is FQNNGV. CDR3 size: 17 residues. Trimming removed 3 bases from V and 4 bases from J, with 19 bases in between. Here the CDR3 reads CASSFVGGASRYNEQFF. CDR3 sequence (DNA): TGTGCCAGCAGCTTCGTGGGGGGGGCATCAAGGTACAATGAGCAGTTCTTC.

The chain recombines TRBV11-2 with TRBJ2-2; TRBD1 matches at 9 bases. The J segment lost 4 bases and the V segment lost 0 bases, leaving 15 bases of the junction unmatched. Germline V CDR1 and CDR2: SGHAT, FQNNGV. This CDR3 comprises 20 residues. In DNA, the CDR3 is TGTGCCAGCAGCTTAGAAGTGACAGGGGGTCTCCGATCCTCCACCGGGGAGCTGTTTTTT. Translated, it gives CASSLEVTGGLRSSTGELFF.

The chain employs TRBV7-6 and TRBJ1-4; perhaps TRBD1 as D (5 bases). The V gene lost 2 bases and the J gene lost 4 bases, with 8 bases spanning the gap. This CDR3 contains 14 residues. Germline-derived CDR1 and CDR2 are SGHVS and FNYEAQ. This CDR3 reads CASSLNRLNEKLFF. CDR3 in DNA: TGTGCCAGCAGCTTAAACAGGCTTAATGAAAAACTGTTTTTT.

This chain connects TRBV27 to TRBJ1-1, with D possibly TRBD1 on 5 matching bases. V lost 6 bases, J lost 4 bases, and 15 bases lay in between. CDR3 size: 14 residues. Germline assignment: CDR1 MNHEY and CDR2 SMNVEV (reference sequence). CDR3 region: CASRRGASGTEAFF. The CDR3 DNA is TGTGCCAGCAGAAGGGGCGCGTCTGGCACTGAAGCTTTCTTT.

The chain uses TRBV4-3 and TRBJ2-1, with 12 bases identical to TRBD2. The CDR3 sequence is 17 residues long. Germline CDR1 reads LGHNA; CDR2 reads YSLEER. V gave up 0 bases and J gave up 11 bases; unmatched junction bases: 11. CDR3 sequence (DNA): TGCGCCAGCAGCCAAGAAGCTAGCGGGGGGGCTCGTTCAAAGCAGTTCTTC. Protein sequence: CASSQEASGGARSKQFF.

The CDR3 DNA sequence: TGTGCCAGCAGCGTAGGGTTAGCTAGGAACTACGAGCAGTACTTC. This encodes CASSVGLARNYEQYF. The rearrangement joins TRBV9 to TRBJ2-7; no clear D. The CDR3 extends over 15 amino acids. The germline gives CDR1 SGDLS, CDR2 YYNGEE. V lost 0 bases to trimming and J lost 3 bases, with 13 bases between them.

V is TRBV6-4 and J is TRBJ1-2; D unresolved. Germline-derived CDR1 and CDR2 are MRHNA and SNTAGT. The ends were cut back, 6 bases at V and 8 bases at J, with 10 bases in the middle. CDR3 size: 11 residues. The CDR3: CASRGRRGYTF. The CDR3 DNA follows: TGTGCCAGCAGGGGCAGGAGGGGCTACACCTTC.